Listed below are T cell receptor beta chains from one sample, sequenced in a study of T cell responses to AZD1222 COVID-19 vaccine. Repertoires were generated with immunoSEQ multiplex PCR, while TCRdb's copy carries only in-frame clones and drops some. The profile shows roughly 180,000 clones, 91% of them singletons. The specimen comprised peripheral blood, sampled on day 0 of AZD1222 vaccination. The source is an adult in good health. Both conserved end residues are part of each CDR3. Fields, in order: D gene, J gene, CDR3 length, V gene, CDR3 protein. The D gene is left open where the match is weak.

D gene: -; J gene: TRBJ1-2; CDR3 length: 14; V gene: TRBV19; CDR3 protein: CASSMARDSYGYTF
D gene: TRBD1; J gene: TRBJ1-1; CDR3 length: 12; V gene: TRBV29-1; CDR3 protein: CSVVTGVTEAFF
D gene: -; J gene: TRBJ2-7; CDR3 length: 12; V gene: TRBV5-1; CDR3 protein: CASSLDGNEQYF
D gene: TRBD2; J gene: TRBJ2-7; CDR3 length: 15; V gene: TRBV6-2/TRBV6-3; CDR3 protein: CASSDWASGTYEQYF
D gene: -; J gene: TRBJ2-1; CDR3 length: 15; V gene: TRBV10-1; CDR3 protein: CASSVVRGDRHEQFF
D gene: -; J gene: TRBJ2-7; CDR3 length: 15; V gene: TRBV5-4; CDR3 protein: CASSLETGPPYEQYF
D gene: -; J gene: TRBJ2-1; CDR3 length: 15; V gene: TRBV9; CDR3 protein: CASSVDGGFYNEQFF
D gene: TRBD1; J gene: TRBJ1-5; CDR3 length: 16; V gene: TRBV19; CDR3 protein: CASSDRGSGSNQPQHF
D gene: TRBD2; J gene: TRBJ2-1; CDR3 length: 18; V gene: TRBV5-4; CDR3 protein: CASSEQPLGGSSYNEQFF
D gene: -; J gene: TRBJ2-3; CDR3 length: 15; V gene: TRBV9; CDR3 protein: CASSPGGLSTDTQYF
D gene: -; J gene: TRBJ1-4; CDR3 length: 13; V gene: TRBV7-8; CDR3 protein: CASSWDRNEKLFF
D gene: TRBD1; J gene: TRBJ1-2; CDR3 length: 15; V gene: TRBV6-5; CDR3 protein: CASSPTGGGSYGYTF
D gene: -; J gene: TRBJ1-3; CDR3 length: 19; V gene: TRBV30; CDR3 protein: CAWSTFLGDLNDSGNTIYF
D gene: -; J gene: TRBJ1-1; CDR3 length: 16; V gene: TRBV4-3; CDR3 protein: CASSQDTSGLGTEAFF
D gene: -; J gene: TRBJ1-3; CDR3 length: 16; V gene: TRBV28; CDR3 protein: CASSPGTFSSGNTIYF
D gene: TRBD1; J gene: TRBJ1-6; CDR3 length: 17; V gene: TRBV5-4; CDR3 protein: CASSLGVRGQGESPLHF
D gene: TRBD2; J gene: TRBJ2-2; CDR3 length: 15; V gene: TRBV30; CDR3 protein: CAWSGGLAWAGELFF
D gene: -; J gene: TRBJ1-4; CDR3 length: 14; V gene: TRBV15; CDR3 protein: CATSTRGMSEKLFF
D gene: -; J gene: TRBJ1-6; CDR3 length: 15; V gene: TRBV6-1; CDR3 protein: CASSELWQTNSPLHF
D gene: -; J gene: TRBJ1-5; CDR3 length: 14; V gene: TRBV30; CDR3 protein: CAWSQDRRNQPQHF
D gene: -; J gene: TRBJ1-5; CDR3 length: 14; V gene: TRBV30; CDR3 protein: CAWSVPGARQPQHF
D gene: -; J gene: TRBJ2-5; CDR3 length: 15; V gene: TRBV6-5; CDR3 protein: CASSYSASRGETQYF
D gene: -; J gene: TRBJ1-1; CDR3 length: 14; V gene: TRBV5-1; CDR3 protein: CASSLVQENTEAFF
D gene: TRBD1; J gene: TRBJ1-1; CDR3 length: 14; V gene: TRBV7-3; CDR3 protein: CASSSSGGHTEAFF
D gene: TRBD2; J gene: TRBJ2-2; CDR3 length: 13; V gene: TRBV27; CDR3 protein: CASSLGRAGELFF
D gene: TRBD2; J gene: TRBJ2-3; CDR3 length: 16; V gene: TRBV6-2/TRBV6-3; CDR3 protein: CASSFLAGTSTDTQYF
D gene: -; J gene: TRBJ1-2; CDR3 length: 16; V gene: TRBV19; CDR3 protein: CASSIDGGTEYYGYTF
D gene: -; J gene: TRBJ1-2; CDR3 length: 14; V gene: TRBV4-3; CDR3 protein: CASSQDRAVRGYTF
D gene: -; J gene: TRBJ1-1; CDR3 length: 14; V gene: TRBV6-5; CDR3 protein: CASISKTVNTEAFF
D gene: -; J gene: TRBJ2-1; CDR3 length: 14; V gene: TRBV4-1; CDR3 protein: CASSHNLAPNEQFF
D gene: -; J gene: TRBJ2-7; CDR3 length: 13; V gene: TRBV11-2; CDR3 protein: CASSPGITYEQYF
D gene: -; J gene: TRBJ2-1; CDR3 length: 14; V gene: TRBV7-2; CDR3 protein: CASSLLRFTGEQFF
D gene: -; J gene: TRBJ1-1; CDR3 length: 13; V gene: TRBV14; CDR3 protein: CASSPDGNTEAFF
D gene: -; J gene: TRBJ1-2; CDR3 length: 14; V gene: TRBV4-2; CDR3 protein: CASSQDGGIYGYTF
D gene: -; J gene: TRBJ1-1; CDR3 length: 13; V gene: TRBV15; CDR3 protein: CATSRDFGMQAFF
D gene: -; J gene: TRBJ1-1; CDR3 length: 14; V gene: TRBV3-1/TRBV3-2; CDR3 protein: CASSDRLGTTEAFF
D gene: -; J gene: TRBJ2-3; CDR3 length: 11; V gene: TRBV20-1; CDR3 protein: CSARATDTQYF
D gene: -; J gene: TRBJ1-1; CDR3 length: 15; V gene: TRBV9; CDR3 protein: CASSVSRTDNLGAFF
D gene: TRBD1; J gene: TRBJ1-1; CDR3 length: 14; V gene: TRBV30; CDR3 protein: CAWSVRQGAAEAFF
D gene: TRBD1; J gene: TRBJ2-7; CDR3 length: 15; V gene: TRBV9; CDR3 protein: CASSVGPDRDYEQYF
D gene: -; J gene: TRBJ1-3; CDR3 length: 12; V gene: TRBV30; CDR3 protein: CAWSKTGNTIYF
D gene: TRBD1; J gene: TRBJ2-7; CDR3 length: 14; V gene: TRBV6-2/TRBV6-3; CDR3 protein: CASRYRDSSYEQYF
D gene: -; J gene: TRBJ2-7; CDR3 length: 13; V gene: TRBV27; CDR3 protein: CASTASVGYEQYF
D gene: -; J gene: TRBJ2-2; CDR3 length: 15; V gene: TRBV23-1; CDR3 protein: CASSLPGENTGELFF
D gene: -; J gene: TRBJ1-1; CDR3 length: 11; V gene: TRBV7-8; CDR3 protein: CASSLNTEAFF
D gene: -; J gene: TRBJ1-5; CDR3 length: 13; V gene: TRBV27; CDR3 protein: CASSPGGGQPQHF
D gene: -; J gene: TRBJ2-3; CDR3 length: 14; V gene: TRBV10-3; CDR3 protein: CAIQKEGITDTQYF
D gene: -; J gene: TRBJ2-3; CDR3 length: 14; V gene: TRBV5-4; CDR3 protein: CASSLQTYTDTQYF
D gene: TRBD2; J gene: TRBJ2-2; CDR3 length: 16; V gene: TRBV7-2; CDR3 protein: CASSLGLAANTGELFF
D gene: -; J gene: TRBJ1-4; CDR3 length: 15; V gene: TRBV28; CDR3 protein: CASSHTGRGNEKLFF
D gene: -; J gene: TRBJ2-7; CDR3 length: 11; V gene: TRBV2; CDR3 protein: CASSGSYEQYF